This paragraph covers one T cell receptor beta chain sequence. There is no known antigen for this receptor. No much larger clone exists at a distance of one base, and base qualities are not known. The sample comes from a study of identical twins (dated by TCRdb to about 2016). About the full investigation: TCR alpha and beta repertoires from monozygotic twins, unrelated adults of various ages and cord blood were deep-sequenced to test whether fetal clonotypes persist. Replicate twin experiments were performed at different times using different library preparation protocols to rule out contamination. Overall results and qualifications from the work: A weaker excess of twin sharing was found in beta out-of-frame sequences because the signal-to-noise ratio was lowered by fewer shared sequences. Abundant cord blood beta clonotypes had fewer insertions, young adult naive repertoires showed a similar but weaker trend, and memory repertoires showed no such trend. Recombination models systematically underestimated out-of-frame TCR alpha sharing in monozygotic twins but agreed with sharing between unrelated individuals. Out-of-frame TCR alpha sequences shared between twins showed an excess of low generation-probability sequences compared with coincidental sharing between unrelated individuals. Zero-insertion analyses could be partly confounded by invariant T cells such as MAIT and iNKT, although diverse VJ usage argued against such confounding for most clonotypes. Conclusions relied on cross-sectional statistical analysis, since the same donors could not be followed over many years.

The library was made by 5' RACE. The reads were generated on an Illumina HiSeq 2000. A universal primer binding site was introduced by template switching, and a unique molecular identifier was present in the final cDNA, enabling accurate counting of TCR cDNA molecules. First-strand cDNA for TCR alpha and beta chains was synthesized from specific primers in the conserved constant-segment region. To control for contamination, each cDNA library was double barcoded with a SMART-Mk sample barcode plus Illumina barcodes. TruSeq adapter sequences, together with Illumina sample barcodes, were added in two successive PCR steps. The TCR alpha and beta cDNA libraries were sequenced on the Illumina HiSeq platform using custom primers. The original methods were these. Raw reads were processed with MiGEC to extract unique molecular identifiers, and MiXCR was used to determine CDR3 positions. Recombination models were inferred per individual with the repgenHMM and IGoR tools using an EM algorithm. Shared clonotypes were analyzed with the tcR package in R, and sharing was normalized by the product of cloneset sizes. To study raw recombination free of thymic and clonal selection effects, out-of-frame nonproductive sequences were analyzed. TCRdb's own reprocessing of the public reads used fastp at Q25 and MiXCR and kept productive beta chains. Rows matching on CDR3 protein sequence are summarized as one entry with the most common DNA and genes. TCRdb's processing, not the authors' own work, is the source of the V and J calls. This sample holds about 690,000 distinct CDR3 sequences; 6% to 6.5% were observed only once. Approximately 2% of the sample comes from the top ten.

Every donor was a healthy Caucasian. The researchers also sequenced three unrelated adults who were not twins: a male aged 18 to 30, a male aged 50 to 60, and a female aged 50 to 60. Using Miltenyi CD45RO+ enrichment and human naive T-cell isolation kits, memory (CD45RO+) and naive T cells were isolated from PBMC. The TCR originated in a man aged 18 to 29 in good health. What was sequenced was naive T cells sorted from blood. This sample's cell subset or site label indicates: cells isolated with a human naive T-cell isolation kit.

The encoded CDR3 is CASSLEVSNYGYTF. The sequence in DNA is TGTGCCAGCAGCTTAGAAGTCTCTAACTATGGCTACACCTTC. The rearranged segments are TRBV7-9 and TRBJ1-2; no D segment can be confidently identified. According to the germline V gene (reference sequence), CDR1 reads SEHNR and CDR2 reads FQNEAQ. The cysteine opens and the phenylalanine closes a CDR3 of 14 amino acids. The sequence is cut down to CDR3 DNA, 42 bases in frame from base 1. The V end loses 1 base and the J end loses 0 bases, and a stretch of 6 bases separates them.